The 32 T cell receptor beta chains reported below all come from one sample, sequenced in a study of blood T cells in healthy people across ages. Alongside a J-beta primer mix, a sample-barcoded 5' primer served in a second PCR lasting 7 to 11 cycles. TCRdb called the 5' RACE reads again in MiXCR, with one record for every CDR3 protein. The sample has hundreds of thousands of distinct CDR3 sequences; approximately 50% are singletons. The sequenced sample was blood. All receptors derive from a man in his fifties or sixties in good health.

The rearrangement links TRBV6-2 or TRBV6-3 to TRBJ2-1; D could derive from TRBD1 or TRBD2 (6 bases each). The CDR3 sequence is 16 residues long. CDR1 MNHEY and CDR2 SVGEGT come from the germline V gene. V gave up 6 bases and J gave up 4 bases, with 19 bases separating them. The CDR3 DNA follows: TGTGCCAGCAGCTCAAACGTCGGGGGCCCTTACAATGAGCAGTTCTTC. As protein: CASSSNVGGPYNEQFF.

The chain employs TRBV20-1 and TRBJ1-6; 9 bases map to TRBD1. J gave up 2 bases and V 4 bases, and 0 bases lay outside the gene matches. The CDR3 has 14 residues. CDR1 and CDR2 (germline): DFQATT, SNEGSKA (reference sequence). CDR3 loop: CSANRGPYNSPLHF. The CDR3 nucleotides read TGCAGTGCTAACAGGGGGCCCTATAATTCACCCCTCCACTTT.

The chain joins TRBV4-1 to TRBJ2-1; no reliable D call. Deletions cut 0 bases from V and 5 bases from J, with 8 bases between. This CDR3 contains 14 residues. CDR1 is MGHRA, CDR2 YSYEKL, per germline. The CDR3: CASSQELADNEQFF. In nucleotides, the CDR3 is TGCGCCAGCAGCCAAGAGTTGGCCGACAATGAGCAGTTCTTC.

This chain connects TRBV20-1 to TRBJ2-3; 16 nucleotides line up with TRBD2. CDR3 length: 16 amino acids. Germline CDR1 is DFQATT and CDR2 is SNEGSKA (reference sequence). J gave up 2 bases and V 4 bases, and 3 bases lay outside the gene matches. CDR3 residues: CSATGTSGGVTDTQYF. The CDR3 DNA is TGCAGTGCTACCGGGACTAGCGGGGGGGTCACAGATACGCAGTATTTT.

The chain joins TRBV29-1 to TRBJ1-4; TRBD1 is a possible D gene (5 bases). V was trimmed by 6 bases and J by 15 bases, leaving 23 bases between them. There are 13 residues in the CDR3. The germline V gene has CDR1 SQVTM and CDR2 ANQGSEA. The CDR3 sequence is CSVKVSGPGVVFF. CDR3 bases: TGCAGCGTGAAGGTATCCGGCCCGGGGGTAGTGTTTTTT.

CDR3 DNA sequence: TGCGCCAGCAGCGGTGGGACCGAAGCCCGGGGCACTGAAGCTTTCTTT. Translation gives CASSGGTEARGTEAFF. This chain joins TRBV5-1 and TRBJ1-1; D possibly corresponds to TRBD1 (5 bases). From germline, CDR1 is SGHRS and CDR2 YFSETQ. V was cut by 4 bases and J by 4 bases, with 20 bases left in between. CDR3 length equals 16 residues.

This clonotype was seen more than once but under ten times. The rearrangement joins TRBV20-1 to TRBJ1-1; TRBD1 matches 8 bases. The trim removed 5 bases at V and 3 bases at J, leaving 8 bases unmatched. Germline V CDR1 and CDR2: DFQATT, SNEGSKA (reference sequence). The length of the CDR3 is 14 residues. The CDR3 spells CSAPRQGTDTEAFF. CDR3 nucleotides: TGCAGTGCTCCGAGACAGGGGACGGACACTGAAGCTTTCTTT.

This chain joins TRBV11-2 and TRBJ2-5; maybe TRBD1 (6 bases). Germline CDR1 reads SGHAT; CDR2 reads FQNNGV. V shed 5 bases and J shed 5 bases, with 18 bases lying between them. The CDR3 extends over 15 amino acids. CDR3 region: CASSTYGWGRETQYF. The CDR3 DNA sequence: TGTGCCAGCAGCACCTACGGCTGGGGGCGGGAGACCCAGTACTTC.

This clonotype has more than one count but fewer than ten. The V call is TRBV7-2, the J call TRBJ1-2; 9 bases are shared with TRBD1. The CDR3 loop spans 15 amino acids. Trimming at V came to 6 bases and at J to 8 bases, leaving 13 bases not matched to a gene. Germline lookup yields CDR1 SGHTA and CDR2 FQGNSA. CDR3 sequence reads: CASRPPGDRVGGYTF. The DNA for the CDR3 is TGTGCCAGCAGACCCCCCGGGGACAGGGTGGGAGGCTACACCTTC.

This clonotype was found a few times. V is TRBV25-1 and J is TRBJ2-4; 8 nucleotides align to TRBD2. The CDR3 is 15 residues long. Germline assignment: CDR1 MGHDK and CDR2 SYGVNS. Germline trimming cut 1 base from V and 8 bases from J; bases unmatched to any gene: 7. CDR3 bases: TGTGCCAGCAGTGAATCGGGAGGGGGGAGGTACATTCAGTACTTC. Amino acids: CASSESGGGRYIQYF.

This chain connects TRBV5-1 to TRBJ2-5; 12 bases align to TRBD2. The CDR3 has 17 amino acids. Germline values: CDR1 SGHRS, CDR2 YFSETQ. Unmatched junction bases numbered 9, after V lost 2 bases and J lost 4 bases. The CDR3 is CASSFSPSGGAGETQYF. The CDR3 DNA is TGCGCCAGCAGCTTTTCTCCTAGCGGGGGGGCAGGAGAGACCCAGTACTTC.

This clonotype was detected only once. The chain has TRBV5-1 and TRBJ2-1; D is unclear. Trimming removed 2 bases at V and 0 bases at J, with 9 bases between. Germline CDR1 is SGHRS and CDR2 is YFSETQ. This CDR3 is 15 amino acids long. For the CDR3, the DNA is TGCGCCAGCAGCTTCATCCCCAGCTCCTACAATGAGCAGTTCTTC. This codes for CASSFIPSSYNEQFF.

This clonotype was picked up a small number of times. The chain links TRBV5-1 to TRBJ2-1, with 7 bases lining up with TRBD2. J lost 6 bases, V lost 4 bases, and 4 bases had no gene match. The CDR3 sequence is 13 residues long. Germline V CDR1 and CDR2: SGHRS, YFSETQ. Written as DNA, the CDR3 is TGCGCCAGCAGCCCGGGACTAAGCAATGAGCAGTTCTTC. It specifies CASSPGLSNEQFF.

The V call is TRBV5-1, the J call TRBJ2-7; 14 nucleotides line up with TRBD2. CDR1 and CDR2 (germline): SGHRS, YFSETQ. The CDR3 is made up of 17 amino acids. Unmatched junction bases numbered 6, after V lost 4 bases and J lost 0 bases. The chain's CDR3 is CASSIGLAGGSSYEQYF. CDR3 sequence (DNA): TGCGCCAGCAGCATAGGACTAGCGGGGGGATCCTCCTACGAGCAGTACTTC.

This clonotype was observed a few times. CDR3 sequence: CATSRGGGTTDTQYF. DNA for the CDR3: TGTGCCACCAGCAGAGGGGGGGGGACCACAGATACGCAGTATTTT. The chain joins TRBV15 to TRBJ2-3; 7 nucleotides align to TRBD2. The germline CDR1 and CDR2 sequences are LNHNV and YYDKDF (reference sequence). The V segment lost 1 base and the J segment 2 bases; nucleotides outside the gene matches: 3. The CDR3 covers 15 residues. The full variable domain, in which reference TRBV15 and TRBJ2-3 provide the parts outside the CDR3, is DAMVIQNPRYQVTQFGKPVTLSCSQTLNHNVMYWYQQKSSQAPKLLFHYYDKDFNNEADTPDNFQSRRPNTSFCFLDIRSPGLGDTAMYLCATSRGGGTTDTQYFGPGTRLTVL.

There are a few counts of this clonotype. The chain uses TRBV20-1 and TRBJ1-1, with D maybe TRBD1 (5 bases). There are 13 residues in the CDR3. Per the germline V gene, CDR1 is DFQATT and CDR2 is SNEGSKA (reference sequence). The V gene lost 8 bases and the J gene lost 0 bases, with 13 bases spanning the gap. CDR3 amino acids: CSTAGTMNTEAFF. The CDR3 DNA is TGCAGTACAGCAGGGACCATGAACACTGAAGCTTTCTTT.

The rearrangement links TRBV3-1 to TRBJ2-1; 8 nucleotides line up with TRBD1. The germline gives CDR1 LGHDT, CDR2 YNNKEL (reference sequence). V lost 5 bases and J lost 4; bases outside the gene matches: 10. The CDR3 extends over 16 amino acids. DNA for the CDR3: TGTGCCAGCAGCACAACGACAGGGGCCCATTACAATGAGCAGTTCTTC. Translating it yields CASSTTTGAHYNEQFF.

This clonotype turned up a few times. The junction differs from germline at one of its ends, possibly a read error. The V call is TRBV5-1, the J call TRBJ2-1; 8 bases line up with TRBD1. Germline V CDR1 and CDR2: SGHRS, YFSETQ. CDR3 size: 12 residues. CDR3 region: CASSLDRGEQFF. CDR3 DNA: TGTGCCAGCAGCTTAGACAGGGGTGAGCAGTTCTTC.

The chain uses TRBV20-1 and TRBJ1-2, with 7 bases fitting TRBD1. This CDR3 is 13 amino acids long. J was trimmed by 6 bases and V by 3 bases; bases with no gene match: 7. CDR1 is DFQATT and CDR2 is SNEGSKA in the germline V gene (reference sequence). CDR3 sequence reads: CSASRQGEDGYTF. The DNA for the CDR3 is TGCAGTGCTAGCCGACAGGGAGAGGATGGCTACACCTTC.

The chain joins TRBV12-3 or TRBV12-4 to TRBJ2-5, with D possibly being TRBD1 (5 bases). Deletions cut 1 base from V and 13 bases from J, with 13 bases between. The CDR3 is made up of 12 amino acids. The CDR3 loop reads CASSLDVGHRYF. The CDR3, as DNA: TGTGCCAGCAGTTTAGATGTGGGGCACAGGTACTTC.

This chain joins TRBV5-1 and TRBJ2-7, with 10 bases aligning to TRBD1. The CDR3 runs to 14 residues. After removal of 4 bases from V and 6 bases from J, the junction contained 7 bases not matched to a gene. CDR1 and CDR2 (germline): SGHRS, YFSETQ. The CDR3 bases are TGCGCCAGCAGCGTGCGGGGGACAGGGGTCGAGCAGTACTTC. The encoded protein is CASSVRGTGVEQYF.

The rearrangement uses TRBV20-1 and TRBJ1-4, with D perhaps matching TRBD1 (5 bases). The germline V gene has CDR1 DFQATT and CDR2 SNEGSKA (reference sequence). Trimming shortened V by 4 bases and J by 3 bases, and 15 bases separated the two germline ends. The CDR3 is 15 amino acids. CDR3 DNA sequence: TGCAGTGCTACTCAACCAGGGTATCCTAATGAAAAACTGTTTTTT. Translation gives CSATQPGYPNEKLFF.

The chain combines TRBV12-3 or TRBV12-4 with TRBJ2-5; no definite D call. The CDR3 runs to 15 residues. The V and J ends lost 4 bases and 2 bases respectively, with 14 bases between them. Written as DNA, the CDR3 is TGTGCCAGCAGTTGCGACGGTGGGGTACAAGAGACCCAGTACTTC. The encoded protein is CASSCDGGVQETQYF.

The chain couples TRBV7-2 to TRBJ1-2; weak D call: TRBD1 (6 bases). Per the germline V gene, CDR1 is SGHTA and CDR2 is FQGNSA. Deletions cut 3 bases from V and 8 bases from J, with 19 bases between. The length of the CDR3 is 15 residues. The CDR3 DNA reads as TGTGCCAGCAGCTTGGGGAGCTCGGGGGCGCAGGGCTACACCTTC. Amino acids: CASSLGSSGAQGYTF. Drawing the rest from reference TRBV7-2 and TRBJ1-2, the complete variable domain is GAGVSQSPSNKVTEKGKDVELRCDPISGHTALYWYRQSLGQGLEFLIYFQGNSAPDKSGLPSDRFSAERTGGSVSTLTIQRTQQEDSAVYLCASSLGSSGAQGYTFGSGTRLTVV.

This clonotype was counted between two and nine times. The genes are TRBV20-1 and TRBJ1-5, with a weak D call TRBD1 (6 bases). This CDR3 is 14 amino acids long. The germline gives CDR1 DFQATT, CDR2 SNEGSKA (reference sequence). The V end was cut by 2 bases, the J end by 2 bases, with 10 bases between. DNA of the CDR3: TGCAGTGCTAGAAGGGGGGGTCGCAATCAGCCCCAGCATTTT. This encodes CSARRGGRNQPQHF.

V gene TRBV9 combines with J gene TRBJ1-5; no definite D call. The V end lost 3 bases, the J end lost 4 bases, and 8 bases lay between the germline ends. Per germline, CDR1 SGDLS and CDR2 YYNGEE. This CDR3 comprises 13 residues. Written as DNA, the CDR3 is TGTGCCAGCAGCGGAGACTGGAATCAGCCCCAGCATTTT. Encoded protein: CASSGDWNQPQHF.

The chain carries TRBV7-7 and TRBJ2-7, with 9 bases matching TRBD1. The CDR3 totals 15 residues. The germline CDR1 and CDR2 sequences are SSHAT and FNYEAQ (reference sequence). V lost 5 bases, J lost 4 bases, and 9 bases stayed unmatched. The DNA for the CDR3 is TGTGCCAGCAGCGACCGGGACAGGGTCCCTTACGAGCAGTACTTC. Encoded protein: CASSDRDRVPYEQYF.

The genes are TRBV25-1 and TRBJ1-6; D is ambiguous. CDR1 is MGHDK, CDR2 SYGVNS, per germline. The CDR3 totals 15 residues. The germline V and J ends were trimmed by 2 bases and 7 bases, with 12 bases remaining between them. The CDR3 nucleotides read TGTGCCAGCAGTGAACCCCGGGTTACGAATTCACCCCTCCACTTT. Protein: CASSEPRVTNSPLHF.

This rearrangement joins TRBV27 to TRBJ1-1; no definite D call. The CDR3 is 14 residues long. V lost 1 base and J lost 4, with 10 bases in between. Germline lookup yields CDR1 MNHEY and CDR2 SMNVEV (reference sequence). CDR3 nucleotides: TGTGCCAGCAGTTTATATCAAGAAGGCACTGAAGCTTTCTTT. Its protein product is CASSLYQEGTEAFF.

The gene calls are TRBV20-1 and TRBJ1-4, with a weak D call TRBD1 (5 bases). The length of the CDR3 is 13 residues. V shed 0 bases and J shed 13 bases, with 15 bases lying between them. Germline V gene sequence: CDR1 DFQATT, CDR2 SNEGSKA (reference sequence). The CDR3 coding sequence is TGCAGTGCTAGAGAGGGCAGGGCCGGGAGACTGTTTTTT. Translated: CSAREGRAGRLFF.

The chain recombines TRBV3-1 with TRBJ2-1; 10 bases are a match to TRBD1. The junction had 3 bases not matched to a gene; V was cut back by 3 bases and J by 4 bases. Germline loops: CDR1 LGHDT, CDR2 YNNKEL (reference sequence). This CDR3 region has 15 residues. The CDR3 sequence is CASSHDRGLYNEQFF. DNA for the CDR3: TGTGCCAGCAGCCACGACAGGGGGCTTTACAATGAGCAGTTCTTC.

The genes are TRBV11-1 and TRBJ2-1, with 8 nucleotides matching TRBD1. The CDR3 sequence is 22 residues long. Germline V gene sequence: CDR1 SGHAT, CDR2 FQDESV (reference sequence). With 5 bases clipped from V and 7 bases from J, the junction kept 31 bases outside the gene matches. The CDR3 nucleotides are TGTGCCAGCAGCCTCCTCATTGCCGGCGGAACAGGGGGTGACTACAATTATAATGAGCAGTTCTTC. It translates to CASSLLIAGGTGGDYNYNEQFF.